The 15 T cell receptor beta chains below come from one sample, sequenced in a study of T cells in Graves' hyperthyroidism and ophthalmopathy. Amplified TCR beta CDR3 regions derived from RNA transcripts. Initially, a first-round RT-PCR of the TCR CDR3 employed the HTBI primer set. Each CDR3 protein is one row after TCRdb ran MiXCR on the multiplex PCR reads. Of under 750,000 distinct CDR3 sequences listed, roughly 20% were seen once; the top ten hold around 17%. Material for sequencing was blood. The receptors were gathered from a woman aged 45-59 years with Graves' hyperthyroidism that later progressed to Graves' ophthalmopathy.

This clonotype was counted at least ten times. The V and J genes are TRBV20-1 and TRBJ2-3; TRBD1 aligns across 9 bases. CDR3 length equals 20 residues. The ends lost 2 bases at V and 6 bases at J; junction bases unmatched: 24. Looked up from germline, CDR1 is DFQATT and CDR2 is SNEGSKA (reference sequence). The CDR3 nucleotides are TGCAGTGCTAGACCGCCCGGACAGGGGTTTCGGGAGACTGCATCGGATACGCAGTATTTT. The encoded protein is CSARPPGQGFRETASDTQYF.

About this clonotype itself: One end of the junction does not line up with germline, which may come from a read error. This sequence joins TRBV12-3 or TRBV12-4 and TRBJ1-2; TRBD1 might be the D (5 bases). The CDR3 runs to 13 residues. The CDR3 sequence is CASSFRQNYGNTF. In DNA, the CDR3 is TGTGCCAGCAGTTTCAGACAGAACTATGGCAACACCTTC.

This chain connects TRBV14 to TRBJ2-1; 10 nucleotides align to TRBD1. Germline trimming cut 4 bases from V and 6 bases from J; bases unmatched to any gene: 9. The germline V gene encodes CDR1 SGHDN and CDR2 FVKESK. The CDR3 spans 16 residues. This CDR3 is CASSPRAGQGTNEQFF. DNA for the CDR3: TGTGCCAGCAGCCCTAGGGCGGGACAGGGGACCAATGAGCAGTTCTTC.

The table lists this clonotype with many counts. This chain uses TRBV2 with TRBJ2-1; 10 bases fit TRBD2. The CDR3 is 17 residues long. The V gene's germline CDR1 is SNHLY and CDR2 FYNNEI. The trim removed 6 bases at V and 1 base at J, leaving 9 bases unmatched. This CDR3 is CASRGRGAGGSYNEQFF. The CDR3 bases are TGTGCCAGCAGGGGCAGAGGAGCGGGGGGGTCCTACAATGAGCAGTTCTTC.

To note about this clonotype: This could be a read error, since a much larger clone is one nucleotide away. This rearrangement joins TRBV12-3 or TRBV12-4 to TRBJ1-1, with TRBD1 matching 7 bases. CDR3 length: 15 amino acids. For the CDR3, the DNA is TGTGCCAGCACCATATTGATGGGACAGAACGCTGAAGCTTTCTTT. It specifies CASTILMGQNAEAFF.

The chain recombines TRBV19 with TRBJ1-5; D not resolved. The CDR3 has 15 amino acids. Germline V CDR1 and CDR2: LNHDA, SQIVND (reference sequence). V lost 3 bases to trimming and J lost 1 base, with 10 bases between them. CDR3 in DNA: TGTGCCAGTAGTATGTCCGGCGGAAGCAATCAGCCCCAGCATTTT. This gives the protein CASSMSGGSNQPQHF.

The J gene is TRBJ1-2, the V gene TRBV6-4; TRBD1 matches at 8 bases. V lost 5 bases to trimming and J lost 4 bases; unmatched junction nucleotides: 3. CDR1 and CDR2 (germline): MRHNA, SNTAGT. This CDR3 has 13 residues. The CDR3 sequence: CASSNTGGYGYTF. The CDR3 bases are TGTGCCAGCAGTAACACAGGGGGCTATGGCTACACCTTC.

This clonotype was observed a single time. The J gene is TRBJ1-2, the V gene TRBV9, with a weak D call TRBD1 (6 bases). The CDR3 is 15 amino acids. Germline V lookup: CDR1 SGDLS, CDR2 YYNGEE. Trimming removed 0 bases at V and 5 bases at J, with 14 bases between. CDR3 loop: CASSVAVDSTYGYTF. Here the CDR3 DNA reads TGTGCCAGCAGCGTAGCTGTGGACAGTACGTATGGCTACACCTTC.

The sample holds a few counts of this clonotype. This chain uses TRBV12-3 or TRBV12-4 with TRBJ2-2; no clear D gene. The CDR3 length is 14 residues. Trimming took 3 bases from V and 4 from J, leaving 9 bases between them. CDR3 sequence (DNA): TGTGCCAGCAGTTTGATCCGTATCACCGGGGAGCTGTTTTTT. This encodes CASSLIRITGELFF.

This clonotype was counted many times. The CDR3 DNA is TGTGCCAGCAGCCAAGATGGGGGACGGGTGACATTCAGCTACACCTTC. Residues: CASSQDGGRVTFSYTF. V usage is TRBV3-1 and J usage is TRBJ1-2; D is possibly TRBD1 (5 bases). Between the trimmed V and J ends, which lost 0 bases and 9 bases, there was a span of 20 bases. The germline CDR1 and CDR2 sequences are LGHDT and YNNKEL (reference sequence). The CDR3 is 16 amino acids.

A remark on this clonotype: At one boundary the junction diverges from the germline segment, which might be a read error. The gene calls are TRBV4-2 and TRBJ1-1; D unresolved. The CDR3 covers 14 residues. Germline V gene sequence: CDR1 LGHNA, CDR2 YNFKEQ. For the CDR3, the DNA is TGTGCCAGCAGCCAAGATCTGGGGAACACTGAAGCTCTCTTT. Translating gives CASSQDLGNTEALF.

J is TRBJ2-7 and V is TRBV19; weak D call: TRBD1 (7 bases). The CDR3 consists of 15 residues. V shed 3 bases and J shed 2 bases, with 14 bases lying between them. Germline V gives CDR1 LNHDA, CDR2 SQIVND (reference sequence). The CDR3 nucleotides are TGTGCCAGTAGTATTGGGGCCAGGGGGGCCTACGAGCAGTACTTC. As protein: CASSIGARGAYEQYF.

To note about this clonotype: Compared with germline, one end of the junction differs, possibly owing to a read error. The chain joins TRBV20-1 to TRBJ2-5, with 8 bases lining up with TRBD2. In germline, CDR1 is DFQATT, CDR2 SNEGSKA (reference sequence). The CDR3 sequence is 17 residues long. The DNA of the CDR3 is TGCAGTGCGCAAACGGGACTAGTGGGGGCAATTCAAGTGACCCAGTACTTC. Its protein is CSAQTGLVGAIQVTQYF.

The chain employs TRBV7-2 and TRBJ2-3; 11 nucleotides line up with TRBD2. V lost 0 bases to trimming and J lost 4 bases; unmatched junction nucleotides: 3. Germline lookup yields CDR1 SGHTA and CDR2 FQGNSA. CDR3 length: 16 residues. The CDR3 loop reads CASSLAASGGPDTQYF. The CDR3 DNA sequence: TGTGCCAGCAGCTTAGCGGCTAGCGGGGGGCCAGATACGCAGTATTTT.

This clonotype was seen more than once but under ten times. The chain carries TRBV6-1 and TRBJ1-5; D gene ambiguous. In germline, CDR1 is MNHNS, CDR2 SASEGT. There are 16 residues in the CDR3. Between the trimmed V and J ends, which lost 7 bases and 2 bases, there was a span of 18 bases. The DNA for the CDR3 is TGTGCCAGCACGCGGGCAACCCCGCCAGGCAATCAGCCCCAGCATTTT. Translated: CASTRATPPGNQPQHF.